Each of the 18 T cell receptor beta chains below was sequenced from the same sample in a study of identical twins. TCRdb re-called the 5' RACE reads through MiXCR, storing one row per CDR3 protein. The sample comprises 500,000 or so distinct CDR3 sequences, 13% to 15% of which are singletons, and around 0.98% rests with the top ten. The data were also submitted as part of a second study, on yellow fever vaccine responses in identical twins.

The specimen sequenced was CD4+ T cells sorted from blood. The source of these receptors is a woman under 30 in good health.

This clonotype occurred a few times. The chain joins TRBV18 to TRBJ2-5; the match to TRBD1 covers 7 bases. Germline V lookup: CDR1 KGHSH, CDR2 LQKENI. Trimming removed 5 bases from V and 4 bases from J; junction bases left unmatched: 7. The CDR3 has 14 amino acids. CDR3 loop: CASSVTGTAETQYF. CDR3 in DNA: TGTGCCAGCTCAGTTACCGGGACAGCAGAGACCCAGTACTTC.

This clonotype was counted between two and nine times. The CDR3 end shows no conserved phenylalanine or tryptophan, and so a read error is likely. The DNA is omitted, as the CDR3 cannot be located on it reliably, and the CDR3 follows TCRdb's listing. This sequence joins TRBV6-2 or TRBV6-3 and TRBJ2-7; the table's D gene call, TRBD1, was not cross checked with the DNA. Germline V gene lookup returns CDR1 MNHEY and CDR2 SVGEGT. The CDR3 spans 13 amino acids, including both terminal residues. CDR3 sequence: CATQTTPPGQGAI.

J is TRBJ2-6 and V is TRBV11-2; D unclear. Germline CDR1 SGHAT, CDR2 FQNNGV. The CDR3 runs to 16 residues. The V end lost 1 base, the J end lost 1 base, and 8 bases lay between the germline ends. CDR3 coding DNA: TGTGCCAGCAGCTTAGGAGGCTTGTCTGGGGCCAACGTCCTGACTTTC. It is translated as CASSLGGLSGANVLTF.

This clonotype showed up just a few times. V and J are TRBV6-1 and TRBJ2-2; D unresolved. V dropped 6 bases and J dropped 0 bases, with 11 bases sitting between them. The CDR3 sequence is 15 residues long. Per the germline V gene, CDR1 is MNHNS and CDR2 is SASEGT. CDR3 in amino acids: CASSPRSTNTGELFF. The DNA of the CDR3 is TGTGCCAGCAGCCCACGGAGCACGAACACCGGGGAGCTGTTTTTT.

The rearrangement links TRBV11-3 to TRBJ2-1, with 10 bases aligning to TRBD2. The CDR3 has 15 residues. V gave up 5 bases and J gave up 4 bases; unmatched junction bases: 5. CDR1 and CDR2 from the germline V gene are SGHNT and YENEEA. The CDR3 protein is CASSKLAGPYNEQFF. The CDR3 DNA reads TGTGCCAGCAGCAAACTAGCGGGGCCTTACAATGAGCAGTTCTTC. The whole variable domain, remainder taken from reference TRBV11-3 and TRBJ2-1, is EAGVVQSPRYKIIEKKQPVAFWCNPISGHNTLYWYLQNLGQGPELLIRYENEEAVDDSQLPKDRFSAERLKGVDSTLKIQPAELGDSAVYLCASSKLAGPYNEQFFGPGTRLTVL.

This clonotype was counted between two and nine times. The chain is built from TRBV6-4 and TRBJ2-1; D not resolved. The CDR3 is 14 amino acids. Germline-derived CDR1 and CDR2 are MRHNA and SNTAGT. Deletions cut 2 bases from V and 7 bases from J, with 12 bases between. The CDR3 DNA sequence: TGTGCCAGCAGTGACAATAACCTTCAGAATGAGCAGTTCTTC. Encoded protein: CASSDNNLQNEQFF.

This clonotype was found a few times. The CDR3, as DNA: TGCGCCAGCAGCCAAGCGCAGGAGCAGTTCTTC. Translation: CASSQAQEQFF. The chain employs TRBV4-3 and TRBJ2-1, with no clear D. This CDR3 comprises 11 residues. Trimming took 1 base from V and 10 from J, leaving 5 bases between them. CDR1 and CDR2 from the germline V gene are LGHNA and YSLEER.

This clonotype showed up just a few times. The chain recombines TRBV27 with TRBJ2-5, with D perhaps matching TRBD2 (5 bases). From germline, CDR1 is MNHEY and CDR2 SMNVEV (reference sequence). V lost 4 bases and J lost 5, with 20 bases in between. This CDR3 comprises 16 residues. The CDR3 region has the DNA TGTGCCAGCAGTTCCCGACCGGGGTCGCTACGCGAGACCCAGTACTTC. Amino acids: CASSSRPGSLRETQYF.

This clonotype was recorded a few times. The genes are TRBV5-1 and TRBJ2-3; possibly TRBD1 for D (6 bases). Trimming removed 5 bases at V and 0 bases at J, with 13 bases between. The CDR3 has 15 residues. CDR1 and CDR2 (germline): SGHRS, YFSETQ. This CDR3 is CASRQQGASTDTQYF. The DNA for the CDR3 is TGCGCCAGCAGGCAACAGGGTGCGAGCACAGATACGCAGTATTTT.

The genes are TRBV27 and TRBJ2-6, with 10 bases identical to TRBD1. Germline CDR1 reads MNHEY; CDR2 reads SMNVEV (reference sequence). The trim removed 6 bases at V and 4 bases at J, leaving 9 bases unmatched. The CDR3 spans 17 residues. CDR3 DNA: TGTGCCAGCAGACCTCGACAGGGGGCAAGCGGGGCCAACGTCCTGACTTTC. Protein: CASRPRQGASGANVLTF.

As to this clonotype: The CDR3 does not end in the conserved phenylalanine or tryptophan, so this is likely a read error. The limits of the CDR3 on the DNA are not certain, so only TCRdb's listed CDR3 is given. The chain joins TRBV20-1 to TRBJ2-5; the D call of TRBD1 is as the table states it, not checked on the DNA. A total of 12 residues make up the CDR3, ends included. Per the germline V gene, CDR1 is DFQATT and CDR2 is SNEGSKA (reference sequence). The chain's CDR3 is CSAREGGRDQTV.

This clonotype has more than one count but fewer than ten. The gene calls are TRBV5-1 and TRBJ2-1, with 7 positions matching TRBD2. Trimming cost V 0 bases and J 13 bases; bases outside gene matches: 7. The CDR3 spans 13 residues. Germline V gene lookup returns CDR1 SGHRS and CDR2 YFSETQ. The CDR3 reads CASSLGGGETQFF. CDR3 sequence (DNA): TGCGCCAGCAGCTTGGGTGGGGGGGAGACCCAGTTCTTC.

This clonotype was seen a handful of times. This chain links TRBV27 with TRBJ1-6; D ambiguous. The CDR3 sequence is 15 residues long. Germline-derived CDR1 and CDR2 are MNHEY and SMNVEV (reference sequence). The V end lost 2 bases, the J end lost 7 bases, and 12 bases lay between the germline ends. The DNA for the CDR3 is TGTGCCAGCAGTTTACCCTTGAACTTGAATTCACCCCTCCACTTT. It yields the protein CASSLPLNLNSPLHF.

In this sample, this clonotype turned up many times. The chain couples TRBV7-8 to TRBJ2-5; D not resolved. The germline V gene encodes CDR1 SGHVS and CDR2 FQNEAQ. The CDR3 loop spans 15 amino acids. Trimming pared 1 base from V and 4 bases from J, leaving 13 bases between. The CDR3 reads CASSLGWSSGETQYF. For the CDR3, the DNA is TGTGCCAGCAGCTTAGGATGGTCTTCGGGAGAGACCCAGTACTTC.

The chain combines TRBV7-9 with TRBJ1-1; D unclear. The ends were cut back, 2 bases at V and 7 bases at J, with 11 bases in the middle. Germline V CDR1 and CDR2: SEHNR, FQNEAQ (reference sequence). There are 13 residues in the CDR3. The CDR3 region has the DNA TGTGCCAGCAGCTTAATTGTGGCTCGTGAAGCTTTCTTT. The encoded protein is CASSLIVAREAFF.

The table lists this clonotype with a few counts. J is TRBJ2-3 and V is TRBV20-1; TRBD1 or TRBD2 may be the D gene (6 bases each). The V gene's germline CDR1 is DFQATT and CDR2 SNEGSKA (reference sequence). V was trimmed by 0 bases and J by 7 bases, leaving 8 bases between them. This CDR3 contains 12 residues. The CDR3 region is CSAREGGYTQYF. In nucleotides, the CDR3 is TGCAGTGCTAGAGAAGGGGGGTATACGCAGTATTTT.

The table lists this clonotype with many counts. The V call is TRBV5-1, the J call TRBJ2-7; D gene ambiguous. Trimming cost V 7 bases and J 2 bases, with 13 bases left between them. Germline V lookup: CDR1 SGHRS, CDR2 YFSETQ. CDR3 size: 13 residues. In nucleotides, the CDR3 is TGCGCCAGCCCCCTACCCGGCACCTACGAGCAGTACTTC. As protein: CASPLPGTYEQYF.

The rearrangement links TRBV7-3 to TRBJ2-1; 8 nucleotides align to TRBD1. The CDR3 covers 15 residues. After removal of 1 base from V and 7 bases from J, the junction contained 6 bases not matched to a gene. Germline loops: CDR1 SGHTA, CDR2 FQGTGA. CDR3 nucleotides: TGTGCCAGCAGCTTAAGTGGACAGGGACCAAATGAGCAGTTCTTC. Translated, it gives CASSLSGQGPNEQFF.